This TCR beta chain derives from a study of T cell changes during pregnancy in multiple sclerosis. Germline loops: CDR1 MDHEN, CDR2 SYDVKM. The V end lost 3 bases, the J end lost 4 bases, and 12 bases lay between the germline ends. This CDR3 is 15 amino acids long. TCRdb's table, derived via immunoSEQ multiplex PCR, lists solely in-frame clones and lacks some. The sample carries 75,000 to 80,000 clones, about 93% recorded once. The material sequenced was peripheral blood, taken after pregnancy. This sequence joins TRBV28 and TRBJ2-2; D might be TRBD2 (6 bases). This clonotype originated in a female donor in good health, enrolled as a control in a pregnancy study. CDR3 in amino acids: CASSLGTGLTGELFF. In DNA form, the CDR3 reads TGTGCCAGCAGTTTGGGGACTGGCCTCACCGGGGAGCTGTTTTTT.